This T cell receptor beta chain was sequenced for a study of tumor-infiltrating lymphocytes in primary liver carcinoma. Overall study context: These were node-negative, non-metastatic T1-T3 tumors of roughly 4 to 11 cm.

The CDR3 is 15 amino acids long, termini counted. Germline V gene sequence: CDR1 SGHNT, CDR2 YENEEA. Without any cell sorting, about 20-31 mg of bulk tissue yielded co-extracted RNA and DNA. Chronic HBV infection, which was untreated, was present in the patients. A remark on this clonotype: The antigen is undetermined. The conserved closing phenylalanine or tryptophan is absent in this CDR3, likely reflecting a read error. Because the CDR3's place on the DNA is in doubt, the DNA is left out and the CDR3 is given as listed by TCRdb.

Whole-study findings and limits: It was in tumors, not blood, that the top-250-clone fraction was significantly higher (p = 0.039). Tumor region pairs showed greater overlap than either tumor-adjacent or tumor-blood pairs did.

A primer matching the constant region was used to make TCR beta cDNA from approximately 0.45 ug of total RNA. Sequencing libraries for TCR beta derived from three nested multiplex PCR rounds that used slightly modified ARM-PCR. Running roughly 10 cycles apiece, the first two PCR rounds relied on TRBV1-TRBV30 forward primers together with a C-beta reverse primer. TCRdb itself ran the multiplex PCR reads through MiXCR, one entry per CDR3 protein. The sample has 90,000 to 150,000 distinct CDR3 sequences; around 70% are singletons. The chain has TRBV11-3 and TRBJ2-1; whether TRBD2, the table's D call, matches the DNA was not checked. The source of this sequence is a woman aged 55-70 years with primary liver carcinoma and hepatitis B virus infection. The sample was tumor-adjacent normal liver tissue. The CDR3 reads CASSLGGSPIHEQFL.